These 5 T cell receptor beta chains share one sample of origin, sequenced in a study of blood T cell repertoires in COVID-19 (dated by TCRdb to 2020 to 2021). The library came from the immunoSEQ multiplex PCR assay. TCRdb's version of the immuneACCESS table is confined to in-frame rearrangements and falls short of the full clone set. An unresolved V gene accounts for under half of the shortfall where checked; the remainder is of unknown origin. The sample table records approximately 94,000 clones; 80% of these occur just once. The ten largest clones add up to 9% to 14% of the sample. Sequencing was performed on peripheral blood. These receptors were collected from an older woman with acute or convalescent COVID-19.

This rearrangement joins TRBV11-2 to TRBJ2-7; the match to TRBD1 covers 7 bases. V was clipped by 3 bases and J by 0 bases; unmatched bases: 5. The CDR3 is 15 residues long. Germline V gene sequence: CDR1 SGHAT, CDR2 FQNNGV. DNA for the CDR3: TGTGCCAGCAGCTTCTACCGGGACAGCTCCTACGAGCAGTACTTC. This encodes CASSFYRDSSYEQYF. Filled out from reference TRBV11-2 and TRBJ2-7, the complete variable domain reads EAGVAQSPRYKIIEKRQSVAFWCNPISGHATLYWYQQILGQGPKLLIQFQNNGVVDDSQLPKDRFSAERLKGVDSTLKIQPAKLEDSAVYLCASSFYRDSSYEQYFGPGTRLTVT.

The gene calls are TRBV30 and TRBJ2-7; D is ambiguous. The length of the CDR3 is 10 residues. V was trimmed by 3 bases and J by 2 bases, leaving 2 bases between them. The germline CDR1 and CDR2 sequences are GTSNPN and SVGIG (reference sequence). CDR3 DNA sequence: TGTGCCTGGAGCACCTACGAGCAGTACGTC. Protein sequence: CAWSTYEQYV.

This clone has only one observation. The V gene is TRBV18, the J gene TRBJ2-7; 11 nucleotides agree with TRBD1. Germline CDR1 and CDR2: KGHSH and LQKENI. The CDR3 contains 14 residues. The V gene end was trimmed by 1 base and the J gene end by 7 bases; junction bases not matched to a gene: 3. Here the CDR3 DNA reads TGTGCCAGCTCACCACGGGACAGGGGGTTGGAGCAGTACTTC. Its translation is CASSPRDRGLEQYF. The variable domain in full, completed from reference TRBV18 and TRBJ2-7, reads NAGVMQNPRHLVRRRGQEARLRCSPMKGHSHVYWYRQLPEEGLKFMVYLQKENIIDESGMPKERFSAEFPKEGPSILRIQQVVRGDSAAYFCASSPRDRGLEQYFGPGTRLTVT.

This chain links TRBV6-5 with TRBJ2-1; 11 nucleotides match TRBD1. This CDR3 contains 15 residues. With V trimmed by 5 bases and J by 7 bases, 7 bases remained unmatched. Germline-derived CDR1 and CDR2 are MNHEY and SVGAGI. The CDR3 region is CASSRDRGSRNEQFF. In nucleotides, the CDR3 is TGTGCCAGCAGTCGGGACAGGGGGTCGAGAAATGAGCAGTTCTTC.

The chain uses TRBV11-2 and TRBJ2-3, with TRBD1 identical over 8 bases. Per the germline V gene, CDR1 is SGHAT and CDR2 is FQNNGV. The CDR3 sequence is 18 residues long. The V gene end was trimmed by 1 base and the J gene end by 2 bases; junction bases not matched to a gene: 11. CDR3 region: CASSLAPHRGSPTDTQYF. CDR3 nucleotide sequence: TGTGCCAGCAGCTTAGCCCCCCACAGGGGGAGCCCCACAGATACGCAGTATTTT.